Detailed here is one TCR beta chain. The entry originates in a study of blood T cell repertoires in COVID-19. On the study more broadly: PBMCs, B-cell-depleted T cells, or T cells were the source of the cDNA or gDNA that made up the material.

Between the trimmed V and J ends, which lost 3 bases and 11 bases, there was a span of 11 bases. The CDR3 consists of 12 residues. Original methodology: It was from reference gene primer amplification that nucleated cell counts were estimated. Assay used: immunoSEQ multiplex PCR; TCRdb lists only in-frame clones, some missing. That table furnishes V, J and clone size, whereas the DNA furnished D and trimming. The sample holds 150,000 to 200,000 clones; more than 80% are singletons and the top ten take approximately 0.5%. The sequence was obtained from a man aged 45-65 years with acute or convalescent COVID-19. Sequenced input: peripheral blood. The chain carries TRBV12-3 or TRBV12-4 and TRBJ2-1; maybe TRBD1 (5 bases). CDR3 amino acids: CASSLGQGKQFF. CDR3 DNA: TGTGCCAGCAGTTTGGGGCAGGGTAAGCAGTTCTTC.